This T cell receptor (beta chain) was retrieved from a study of blood T cell repertoires in COVID-19. The V gene lost 3 bases and the J gene lost 3 bases, with 11 bases spanning the gap. The germline V gene has CDR1 KGHSH and CDR2 LQKENI. This CDR3 comprises 15 residues. The protocol was immunoSEQ multiplex PCR, while the TCRdb copy is restricted to in-frame clones and leaves out a portion. Of 250,000 to 300,000 clones in the sample, 80% to 90% are singletons; the top ten hold approximately 11%. The sequence came from an older woman with acute or convalescent COVID-19. This chain connects TRBV18 to TRBJ1-4, with D unresolved. Sequencing input: peripheral blood. The CDR3 sequence: CASSPGGGPNEKLFF. Here the CDR3 DNA reads TGTGCCAGCTCACCCGGCGGAGGGCCTAATGAAAAACTGTTTTTT.